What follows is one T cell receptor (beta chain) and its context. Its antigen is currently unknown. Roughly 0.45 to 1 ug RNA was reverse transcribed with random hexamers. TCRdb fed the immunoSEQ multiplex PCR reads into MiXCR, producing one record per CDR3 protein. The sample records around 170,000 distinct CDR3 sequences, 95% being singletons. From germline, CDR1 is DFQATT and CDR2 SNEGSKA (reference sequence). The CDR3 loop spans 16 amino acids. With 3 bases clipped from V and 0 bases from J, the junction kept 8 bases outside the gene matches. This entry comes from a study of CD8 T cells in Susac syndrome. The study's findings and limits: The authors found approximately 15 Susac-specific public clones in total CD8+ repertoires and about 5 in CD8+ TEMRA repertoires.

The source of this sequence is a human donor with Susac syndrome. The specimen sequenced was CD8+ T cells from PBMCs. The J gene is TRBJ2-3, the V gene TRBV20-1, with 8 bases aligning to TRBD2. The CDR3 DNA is TGCAGTGCTAGGAAACTAGCGGTGCTTAGCACAGATACGCAGTATTTT. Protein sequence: CSARKLAVLSTDTQYF.